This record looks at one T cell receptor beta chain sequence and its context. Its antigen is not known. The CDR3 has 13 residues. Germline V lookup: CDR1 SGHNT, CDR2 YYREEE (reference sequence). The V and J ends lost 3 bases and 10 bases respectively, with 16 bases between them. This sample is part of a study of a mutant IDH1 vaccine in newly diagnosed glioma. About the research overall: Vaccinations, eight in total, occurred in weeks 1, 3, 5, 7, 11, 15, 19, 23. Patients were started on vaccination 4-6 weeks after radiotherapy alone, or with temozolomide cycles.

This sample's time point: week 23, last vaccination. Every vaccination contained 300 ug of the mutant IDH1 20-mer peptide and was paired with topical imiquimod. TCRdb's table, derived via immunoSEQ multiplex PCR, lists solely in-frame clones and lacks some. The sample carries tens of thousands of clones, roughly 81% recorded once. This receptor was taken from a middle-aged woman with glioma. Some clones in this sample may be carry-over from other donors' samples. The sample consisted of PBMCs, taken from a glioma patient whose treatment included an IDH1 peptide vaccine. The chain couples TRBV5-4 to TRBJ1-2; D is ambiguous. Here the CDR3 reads CASSSRTDRSYTF. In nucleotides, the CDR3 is TGTGCCAGCAGCTCAAGGACGGACCGTTCCTACACCTTC.